The entry that follows covers one TCR beta chain sequence. Its antigen is as yet unknown. Germline V CDR1 and CDR2: SEHNR, FQNEAQ (reference sequence). V lost 2 bases and J 0 bases, leaving 11 bases between the germline ends. This CDR3 has 15 residues. The source of the sample is a study of cytomegalovirus exposure and HLA in healthy donors. Whole-study results and caveats: Most TCR sequences were seen very rarely across donors, but some public TCRs occurred in many. The authors confirmed in vitro that three CMV-associated chains were specific for CMV antigens.

Samples came from healthy bone marrow donors. The PCR used 60 Vbeta and 13 Jbeta primers. Profiled with immunoSEQ multiplex PCR; TCRdb holds only in-frame clones, not every one. The sample has approximately 100,000 clones. The clonotype was recovered from a man over 45 in good health and CMV-seronegative. The sequencing input was PBMCs. The V call is TRBV7-9, the J call TRBJ2-7; D is uncertain. CDR3 protein: CASSLTAYSSYEQYF. In DNA form, the CDR3 reads TGTGCCAGCAGCTTAACAGCTTATAGCTCCTACGAGCAGTACTTC.